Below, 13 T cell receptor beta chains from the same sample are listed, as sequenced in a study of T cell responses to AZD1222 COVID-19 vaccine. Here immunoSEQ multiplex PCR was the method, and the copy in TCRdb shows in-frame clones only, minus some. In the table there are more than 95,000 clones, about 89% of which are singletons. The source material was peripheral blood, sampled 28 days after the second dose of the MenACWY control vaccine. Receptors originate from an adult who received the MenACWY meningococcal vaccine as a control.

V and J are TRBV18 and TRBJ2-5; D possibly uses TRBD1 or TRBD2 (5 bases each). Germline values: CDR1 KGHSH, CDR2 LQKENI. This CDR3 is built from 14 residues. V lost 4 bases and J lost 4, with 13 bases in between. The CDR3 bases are TGTGCCAGCTCACTGGACATAGGAGGAGAGACCCAGTACTTC. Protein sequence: CASSLDIGGETQYF.

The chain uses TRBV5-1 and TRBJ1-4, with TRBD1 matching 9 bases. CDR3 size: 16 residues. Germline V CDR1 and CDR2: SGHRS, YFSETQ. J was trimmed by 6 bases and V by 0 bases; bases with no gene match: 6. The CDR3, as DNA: TGCGCCAGCAGCTTGGGGGGCACAGGGGGCGATGAAAAACTGTTTTTT. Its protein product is CASSLGGTGGDEKLFF.

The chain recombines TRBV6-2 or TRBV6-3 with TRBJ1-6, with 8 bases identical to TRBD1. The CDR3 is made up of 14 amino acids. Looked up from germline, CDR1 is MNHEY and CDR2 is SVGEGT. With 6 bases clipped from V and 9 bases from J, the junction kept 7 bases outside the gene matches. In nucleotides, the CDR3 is TGTGCCAGCAGCGAGGACAGGGCGGGTTCACCCCTCCACTTT. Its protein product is CASSEDRAGSPLHF.

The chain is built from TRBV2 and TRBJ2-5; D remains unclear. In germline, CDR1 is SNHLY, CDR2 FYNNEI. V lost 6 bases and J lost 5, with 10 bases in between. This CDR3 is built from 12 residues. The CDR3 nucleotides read TGTGCCAGCAGGGCCCGCTCTGAGACCCAGTACTTC. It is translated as CASRARSETQYF. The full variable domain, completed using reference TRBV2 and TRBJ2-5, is EPEVTQTPSHQVTQMGQEVILRCVPISNHLYFYWYRQILGQKVEFLVSFYNNEISEKSEIFDDQFSVERPDGSNFTLKIRSTKLEDSAMYFCASRARSETQYFGPGTRLLVL.

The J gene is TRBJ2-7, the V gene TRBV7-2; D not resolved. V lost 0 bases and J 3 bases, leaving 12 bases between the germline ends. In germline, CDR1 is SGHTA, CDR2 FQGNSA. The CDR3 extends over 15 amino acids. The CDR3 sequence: CASSLAATRNYEQYF. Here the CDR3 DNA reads TGTGCCAGCAGCTTAGCGGCTACACGCAACTACGAGCAGTACTTC. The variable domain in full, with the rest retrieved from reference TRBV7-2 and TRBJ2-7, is GAGVSQSPSNKVTEKGKDVELRCDPISGHTALYWYRQSLGQGLEFLIYFQGNSAPDKSGLPSDRFSAERTGGSVSTLTIQRTQQEDSAVYLCASSLAATRNYEQYFGPGTRLTVT.

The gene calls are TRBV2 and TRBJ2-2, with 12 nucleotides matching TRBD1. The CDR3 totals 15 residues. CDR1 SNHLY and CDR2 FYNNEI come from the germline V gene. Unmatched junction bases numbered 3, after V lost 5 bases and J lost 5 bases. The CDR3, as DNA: TGTGCCAGCAGTCGGGACAGGGGGCGAACCGGGGAGCTGTTTTTT. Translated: CASSRDRGRTGELFF. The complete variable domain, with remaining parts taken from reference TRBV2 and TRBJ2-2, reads EPEVTQTPSHQVTQMGQEVILRCVPISNHLYFYWYRQILGQKVEFLVSFYNNEISEKSEIFDDQFSVERPDGSNFTLKIRSTKLEDSAMYFCASSRDRGRTGELFFGEGSRLTVL.

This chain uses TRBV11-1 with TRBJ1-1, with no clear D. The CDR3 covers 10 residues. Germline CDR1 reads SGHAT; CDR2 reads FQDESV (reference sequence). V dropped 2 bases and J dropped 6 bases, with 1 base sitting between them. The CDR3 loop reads CASSLPEAFF. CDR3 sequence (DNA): TGTGCCAGCAGCTTACCTGAAGCTTTCTTT.

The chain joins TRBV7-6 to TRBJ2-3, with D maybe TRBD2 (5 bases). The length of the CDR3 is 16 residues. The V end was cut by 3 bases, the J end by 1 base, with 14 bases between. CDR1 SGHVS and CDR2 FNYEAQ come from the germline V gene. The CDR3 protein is CASSFGIPRGTDTQYF. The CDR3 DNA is TGTGCCAGCAGCTTCGGTATTCCGCGGGGCACAGATACGCAGTATTTT.

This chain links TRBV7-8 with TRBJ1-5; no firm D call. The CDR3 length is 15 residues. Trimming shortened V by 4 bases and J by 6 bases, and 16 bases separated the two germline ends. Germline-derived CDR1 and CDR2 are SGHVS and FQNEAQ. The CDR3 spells CASSSDSRVGQPQHF. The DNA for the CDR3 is TGTGCCAGCAGCTCGGACTCCCGGGTGGGTCAGCCCCAGCATTTT.

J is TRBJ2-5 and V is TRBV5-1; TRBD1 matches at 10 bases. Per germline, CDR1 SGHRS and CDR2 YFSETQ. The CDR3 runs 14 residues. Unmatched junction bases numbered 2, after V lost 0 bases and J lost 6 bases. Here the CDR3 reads CASSLGQGAQTQYF. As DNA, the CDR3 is TGCGCCAGCAGCTTGGGACAGGGGGCGCAGACCCAGTACTTC.

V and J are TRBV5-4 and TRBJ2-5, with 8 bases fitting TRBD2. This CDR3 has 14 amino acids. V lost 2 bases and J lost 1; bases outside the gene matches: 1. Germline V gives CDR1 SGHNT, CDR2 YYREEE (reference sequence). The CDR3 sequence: CASSLAGAQETQYF. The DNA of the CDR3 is TGTGCCAGCAGCTTAGCGGGGGCCCAAGAGACCCAGTACTTC.

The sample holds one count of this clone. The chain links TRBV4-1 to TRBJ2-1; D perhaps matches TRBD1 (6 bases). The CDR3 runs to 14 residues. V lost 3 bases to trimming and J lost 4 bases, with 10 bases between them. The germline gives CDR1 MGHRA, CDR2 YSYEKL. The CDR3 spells CASSHPGQYNEQFF. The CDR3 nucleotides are TGCGCCAGCAGCCATCCCGGACAGTACAATGAGCAGTTCTTC.

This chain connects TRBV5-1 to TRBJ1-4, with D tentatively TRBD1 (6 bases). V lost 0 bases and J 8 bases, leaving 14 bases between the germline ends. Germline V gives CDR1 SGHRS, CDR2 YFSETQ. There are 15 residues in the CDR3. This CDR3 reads CASSLVAGAREKLFF. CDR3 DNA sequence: TGCGCCAGCAGCTTGGTAGCAGGGGCTAGGGAAAAACTGTTTTTT.